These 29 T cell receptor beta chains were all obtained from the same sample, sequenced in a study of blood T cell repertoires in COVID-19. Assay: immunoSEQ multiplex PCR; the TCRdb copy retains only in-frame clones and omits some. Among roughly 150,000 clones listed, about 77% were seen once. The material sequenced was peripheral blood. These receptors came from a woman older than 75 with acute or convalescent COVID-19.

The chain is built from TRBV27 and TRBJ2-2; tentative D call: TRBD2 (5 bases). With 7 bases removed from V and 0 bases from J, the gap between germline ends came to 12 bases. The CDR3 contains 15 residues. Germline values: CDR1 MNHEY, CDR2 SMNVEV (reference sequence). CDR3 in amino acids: CASTSLGANTGELFF. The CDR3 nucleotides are TGTGCCAGCACTTCCTTGGGAGCGAACACCGGGGAGCTGTTTTTT.

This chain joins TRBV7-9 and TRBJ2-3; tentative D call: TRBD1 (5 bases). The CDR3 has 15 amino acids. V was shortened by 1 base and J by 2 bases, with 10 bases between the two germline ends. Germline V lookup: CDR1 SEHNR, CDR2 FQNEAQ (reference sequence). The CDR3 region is CASSLGTGSTDTQYF. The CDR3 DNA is TGTGCCAGCAGCTTAGGCACAGGTTCCACAGATACGCAGTATTTT.

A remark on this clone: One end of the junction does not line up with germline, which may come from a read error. CDR3 in DNA: TGTGCCCGCAGGGCTGGTTGGGGGGGAGCGGGGCGTTCGGAGACCCAGTACTTC. Its translation is CARRAGWGGAGRSETQYF. The chain couples TRBV5-6 to TRBJ2-5, with 7 bases fitting TRBD2. Germline-derived CDR1 and CDR2 are SGHDT and YYEEEE. The CDR3 covers 18 residues.

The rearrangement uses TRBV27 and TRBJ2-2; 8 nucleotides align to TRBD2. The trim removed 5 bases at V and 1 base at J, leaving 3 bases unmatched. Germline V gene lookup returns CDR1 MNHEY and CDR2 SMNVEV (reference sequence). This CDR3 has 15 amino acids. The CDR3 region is CASSRLARNTGELFF. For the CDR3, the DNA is TGTGCCAGCAGTCGACTAGCGAGGAACACCGGGGAGCTGTTTTTT.

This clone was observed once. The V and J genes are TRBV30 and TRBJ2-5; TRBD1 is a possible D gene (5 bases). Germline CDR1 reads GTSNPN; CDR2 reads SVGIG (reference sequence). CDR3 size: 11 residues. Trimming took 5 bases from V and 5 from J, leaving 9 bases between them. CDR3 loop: CAWAGWETQYF. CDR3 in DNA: TGTGCCTGGGCAGGGTGGGAGACCCAGTACTTC.

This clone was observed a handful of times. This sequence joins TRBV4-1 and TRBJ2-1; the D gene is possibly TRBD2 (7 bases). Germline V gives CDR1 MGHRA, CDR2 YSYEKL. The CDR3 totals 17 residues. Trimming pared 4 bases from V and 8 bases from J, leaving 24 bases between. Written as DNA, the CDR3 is TGCGCCAGCAGCCTACAAGGGGGGAGGGAGGGCCTCGATGAGCAGTTCTTC. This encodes CASSLQGGREGLDEQFF.

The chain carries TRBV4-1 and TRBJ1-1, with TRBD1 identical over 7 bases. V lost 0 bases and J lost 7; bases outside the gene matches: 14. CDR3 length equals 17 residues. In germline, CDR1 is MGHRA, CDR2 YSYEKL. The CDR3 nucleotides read TGCGCCAGCAGCCAAGACAGAGGGGGACAGCGCCGACTTGAAGCTTTCTTT. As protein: CASSQDRGGQRRLEAFF.

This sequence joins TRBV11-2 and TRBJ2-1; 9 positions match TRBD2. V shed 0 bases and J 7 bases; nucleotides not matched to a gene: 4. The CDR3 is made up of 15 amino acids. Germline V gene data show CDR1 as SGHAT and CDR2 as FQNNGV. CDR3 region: CASSLEPSGINEQFF. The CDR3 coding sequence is TGTGCCAGCAGCTTAGAGCCTAGCGGGATTAATGAGCAGTTCTTC.

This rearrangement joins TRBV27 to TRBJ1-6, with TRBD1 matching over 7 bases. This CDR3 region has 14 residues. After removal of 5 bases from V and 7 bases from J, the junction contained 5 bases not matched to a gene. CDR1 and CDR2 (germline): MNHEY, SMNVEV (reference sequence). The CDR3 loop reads CASSMYRGNSPLHF. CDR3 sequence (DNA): TGTGCCAGCAGTATGTACAGGGGAAATTCACCCCTCCACTTT.

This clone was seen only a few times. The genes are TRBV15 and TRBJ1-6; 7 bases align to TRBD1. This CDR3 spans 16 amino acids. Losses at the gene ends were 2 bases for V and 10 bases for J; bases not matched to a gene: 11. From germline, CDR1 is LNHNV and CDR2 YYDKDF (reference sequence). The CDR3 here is CATSRKTRGPESPLHF. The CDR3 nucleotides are TGTGCCACCAGCAGAAAAACGAGGGGGCCTGAATCACCCCTCCACTTT.

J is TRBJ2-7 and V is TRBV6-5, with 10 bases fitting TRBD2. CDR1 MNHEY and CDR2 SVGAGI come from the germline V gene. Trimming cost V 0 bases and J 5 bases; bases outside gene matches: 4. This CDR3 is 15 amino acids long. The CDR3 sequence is CASSYSLAGAHEQYF. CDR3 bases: TGTGCCAGCAGTTACTCCCTAGCGGGGGCCCACGAGCAGTACTTC.

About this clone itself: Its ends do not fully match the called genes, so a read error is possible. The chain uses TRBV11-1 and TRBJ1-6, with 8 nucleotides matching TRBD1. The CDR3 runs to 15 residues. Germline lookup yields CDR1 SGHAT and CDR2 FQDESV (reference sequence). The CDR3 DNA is TGTGCCAGCAGCAGAGGACAGGGCTATATTTCACCCCTCCACTTT. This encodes CASSRGQGYISPLHF.

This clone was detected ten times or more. CDR3 nucleotides: TGTGCCAGTAGTGCAAAGGGACTTCGGAGCTCCTATAATTCACCCCTCCACTTT. Residues: CASSAKGLRSSYNSPLHF. The J gene is TRBJ1-6, the V gene TRBV19; a weak D match, TRBD1 (5 bases). The germline CDR1 and CDR2 sequences are LNHDA and SQIVND (reference sequence). The germline V and J ends were trimmed by 5 bases and 0 bases, with 17 bases remaining between them. The CDR3 totals 18 residues.

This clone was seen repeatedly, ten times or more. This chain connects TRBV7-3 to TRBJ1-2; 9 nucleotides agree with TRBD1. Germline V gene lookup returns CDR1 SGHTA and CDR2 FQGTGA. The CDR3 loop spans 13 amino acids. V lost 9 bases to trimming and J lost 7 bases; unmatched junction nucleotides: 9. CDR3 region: CARGRGQGPGYTF. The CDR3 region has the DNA TGTGCCAGGGGGCGCGGACAGGGGCCTGGCTACACCTTC.

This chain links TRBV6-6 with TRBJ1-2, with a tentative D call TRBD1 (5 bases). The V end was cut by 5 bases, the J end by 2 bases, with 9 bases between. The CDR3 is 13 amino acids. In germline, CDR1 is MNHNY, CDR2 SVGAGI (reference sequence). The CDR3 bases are TGTGCCAGCAGTGACAGAACAAACTATGGCTACACCTTC. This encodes CASSDRTNYGYTF.

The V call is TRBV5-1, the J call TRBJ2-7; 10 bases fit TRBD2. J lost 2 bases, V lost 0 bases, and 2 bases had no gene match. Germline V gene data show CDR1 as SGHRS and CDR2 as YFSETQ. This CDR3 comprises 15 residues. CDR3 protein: CASSLELAGAYEQYF. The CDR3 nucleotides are TGCGCCAGCAGCTTGGAGCTAGCGGGGGCCTACGAGCAGTACTTC.

In DNA form, the CDR3 reads TGCGCCAGCAGAGCCGGGATCCAAGGGTATGGCTACACCTTC. Residues: CASRAGIQGYGYTF. The V gene is TRBV4-1, the J gene TRBJ1-2, with D hard to call. Germline lookup yields CDR1 MGHRA and CDR2 YSYEKL. V was cut by 6 bases and J by 5 bases, with 16 bases left in between. This CDR3 has 14 amino acids.

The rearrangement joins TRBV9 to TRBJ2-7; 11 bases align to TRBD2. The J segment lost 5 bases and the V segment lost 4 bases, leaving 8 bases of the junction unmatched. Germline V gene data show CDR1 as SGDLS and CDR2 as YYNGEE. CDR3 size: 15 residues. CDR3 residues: CASSTTASGRNEQYF. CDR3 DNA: TGTGCCAGCAGCACTACAGCTAGCGGGAGGAACGAGCAGTACTTC. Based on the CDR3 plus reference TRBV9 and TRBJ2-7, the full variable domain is DSGVTQTPKHLITATGQRVTLRCSPRSGDLSVYWYQQSLDQGLQFLIQYYNGEERAKGNILERFSAQQFPDLHSELNLSSLELGDSALYFCASSTTASGRNEQYFGPGTRLTVT.

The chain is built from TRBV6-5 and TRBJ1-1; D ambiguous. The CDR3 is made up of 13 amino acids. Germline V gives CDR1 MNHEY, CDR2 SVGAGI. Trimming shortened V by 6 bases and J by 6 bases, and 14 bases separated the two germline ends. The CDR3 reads CASRAGGFAEAFF. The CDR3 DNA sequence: TGTGCCAGCAGGGCCGGAGGTTTCGCTGAAGCTTTCTTT.

The CDR3 region is CASSPGRRPRGDEKLFF. The CDR3 coding sequence is TGTGCCAGCAGTCCGGGAAGGAGGCCCCGGGGTGACGAAAAACTGTTTTTT. This chain joins TRBV6-6 and TRBJ1-4; no reliable D call. V was shortened by 5 bases and J by 8 bases, with 24 bases between the two germline ends. CDR1 and CDR2 (germline): MNHNY, SVGAGI (reference sequence). This CDR3 contains 17 residues.

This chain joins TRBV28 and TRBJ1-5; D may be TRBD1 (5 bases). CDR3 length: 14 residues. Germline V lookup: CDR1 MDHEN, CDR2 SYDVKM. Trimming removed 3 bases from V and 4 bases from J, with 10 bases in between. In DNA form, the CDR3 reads TGTGCCAGCAGTTTCCTCAGGGAAAATCAGCCCCAGCATTTT. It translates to CASSFLRENQPQHF.

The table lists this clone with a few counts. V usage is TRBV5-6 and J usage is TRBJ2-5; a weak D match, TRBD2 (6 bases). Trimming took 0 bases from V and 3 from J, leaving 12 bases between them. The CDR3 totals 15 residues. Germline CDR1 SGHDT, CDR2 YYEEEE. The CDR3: CASSLAGLFKETQYF. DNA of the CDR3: TGTGCCAGCAGCTTGGCCGGACTATTTAAAGAGACCCAGTACTTC.

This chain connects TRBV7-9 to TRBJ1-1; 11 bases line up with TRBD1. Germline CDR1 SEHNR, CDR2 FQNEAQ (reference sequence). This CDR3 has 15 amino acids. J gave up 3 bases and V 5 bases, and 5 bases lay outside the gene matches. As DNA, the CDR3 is TGTGCCAGCAGCCCCGGACAGGGGGCCCACACTGAAGCTTTCTTT. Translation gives CASSPGQGAHTEAFF.

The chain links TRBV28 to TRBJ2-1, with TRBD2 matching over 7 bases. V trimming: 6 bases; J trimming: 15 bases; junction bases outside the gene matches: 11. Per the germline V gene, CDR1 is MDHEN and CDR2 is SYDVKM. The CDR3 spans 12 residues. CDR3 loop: CASSLGGRRWFF. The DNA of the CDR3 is TGTGCCAGCAGCCTGGGGGGGAGGAGGTGGTTCTTC.

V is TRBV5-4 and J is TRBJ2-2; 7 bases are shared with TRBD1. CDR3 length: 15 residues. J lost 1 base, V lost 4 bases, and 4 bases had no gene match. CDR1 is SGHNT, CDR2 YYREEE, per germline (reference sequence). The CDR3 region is CASSLGTENTGELFF. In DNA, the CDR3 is TGTGCCAGCAGCCTAGGGACAGAGAACACCGGGGAGCTGTTTTTT.

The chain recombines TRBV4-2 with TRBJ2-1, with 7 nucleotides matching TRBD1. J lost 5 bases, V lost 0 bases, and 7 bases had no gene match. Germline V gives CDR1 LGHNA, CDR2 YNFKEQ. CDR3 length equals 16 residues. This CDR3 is CASSQDRAGGNNEQFF. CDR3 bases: TGTGCCAGCAGCCAAGATAGGGCAGGGGGAAACAATGAGCAGTTCTTC.

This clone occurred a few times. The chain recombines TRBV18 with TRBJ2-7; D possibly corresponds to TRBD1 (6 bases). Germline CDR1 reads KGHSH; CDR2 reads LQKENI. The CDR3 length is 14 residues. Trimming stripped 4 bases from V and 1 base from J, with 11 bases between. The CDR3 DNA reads TGTGCCAGCTCACTGGGGGACACGTCCTACGAGCAGTACTTC. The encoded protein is CASSLGDTSYEQYF. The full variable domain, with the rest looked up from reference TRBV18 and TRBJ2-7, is NAGVMQNPRHLVRRRGQEARLRCSPMKGHSHVYWYRQLPEEGLKFMVYLQKENIIDESGMPKERFSAEFPKEGPSILRIQQVVRGDSAAYFCASSLGDTSYEQYFGPGTRLTVT.

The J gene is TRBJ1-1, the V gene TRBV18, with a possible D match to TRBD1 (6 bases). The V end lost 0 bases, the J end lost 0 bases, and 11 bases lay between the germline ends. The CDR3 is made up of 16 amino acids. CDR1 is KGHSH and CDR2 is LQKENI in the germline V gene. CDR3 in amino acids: CASSPPGAFVNTEAFF. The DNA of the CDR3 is TGTGCCAGCTCACCACCGGGGGCTTTCGTGAACACTGAAGCTTTCTTT.

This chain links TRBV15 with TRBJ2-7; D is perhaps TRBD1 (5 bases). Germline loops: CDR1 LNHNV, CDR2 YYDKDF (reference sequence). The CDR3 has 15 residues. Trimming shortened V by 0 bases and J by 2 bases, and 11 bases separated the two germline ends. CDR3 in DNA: TGTGCCACCAGCAGAGAATGGGGCACTACCTACGAGCAGTACTTC. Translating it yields CATSREWGTTYEQYF.